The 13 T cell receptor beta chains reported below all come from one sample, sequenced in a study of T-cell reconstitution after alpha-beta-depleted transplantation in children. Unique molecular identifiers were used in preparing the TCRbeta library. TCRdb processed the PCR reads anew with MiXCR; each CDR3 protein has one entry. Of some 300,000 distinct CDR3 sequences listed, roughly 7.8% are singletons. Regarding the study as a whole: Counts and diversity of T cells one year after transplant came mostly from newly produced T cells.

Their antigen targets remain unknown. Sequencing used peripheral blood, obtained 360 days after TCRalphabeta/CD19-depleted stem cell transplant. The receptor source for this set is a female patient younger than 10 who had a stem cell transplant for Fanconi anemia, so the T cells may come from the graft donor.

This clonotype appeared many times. CDR3 region: CASSSMGRLAHTGELFF. In DNA form, the CDR3 reads TGTGCCAGCAGTTCCATGGGTCGGCTAGCGCACACCGGGGAGCTGTTTTTT. The chain recombines TRBV27 with TRBJ2-2, with D perhaps matching TRBD2 (6 bases). V lost 4 bases and J 3 bases, leaving 18 bases between the germline ends. Germline V gives CDR1 MNHEY, CDR2 SMNVEV (reference sequence). The CDR3 loop spans 17 amino acids.

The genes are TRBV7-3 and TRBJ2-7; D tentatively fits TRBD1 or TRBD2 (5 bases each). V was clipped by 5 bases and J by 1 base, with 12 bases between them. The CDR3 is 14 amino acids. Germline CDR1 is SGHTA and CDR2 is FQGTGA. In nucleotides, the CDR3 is TGTGCCAGCAGCGTCTCTGGGACGTCCTACGAGCAGTACTTC. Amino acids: CASSVSGTSYEQYF.

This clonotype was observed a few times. CDR3 protein: CASSFGGGAYEQYV. In nucleotides, the CDR3 is TGTGCCAGCAGCTTTGGAGGGGGGGCCTACGAGCAGTACGTC. The gene calls are TRBV11-2 and TRBJ2-7; D is perhaps TRBD2 (7 bases). The CDR3 runs to 14 residues. Germline lookup yields CDR1 SGHAT and CDR2 FQNNGV. V was shortened by 3 bases and J by 2 bases, with 11 bases between the two germline ends.

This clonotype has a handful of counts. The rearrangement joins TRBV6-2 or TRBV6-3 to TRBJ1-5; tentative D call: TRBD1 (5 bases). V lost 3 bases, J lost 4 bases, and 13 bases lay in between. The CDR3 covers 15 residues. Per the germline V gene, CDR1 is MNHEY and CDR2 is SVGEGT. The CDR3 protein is CASSYMAGLNQPQHF. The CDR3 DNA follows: TGTGCCAGCAGTTATATGGCGGGGCTTAATCAGCCCCAGCATTTT.

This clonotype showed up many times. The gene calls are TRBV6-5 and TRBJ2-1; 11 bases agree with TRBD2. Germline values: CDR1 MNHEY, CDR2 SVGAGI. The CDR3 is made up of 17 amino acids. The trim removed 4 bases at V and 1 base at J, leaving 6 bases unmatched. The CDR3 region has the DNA TGTGCCAGCAGTTCGAGACTAGCGGGGCTTTCCTACAATGAGCAGTTCTTC. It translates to CASSSRLAGLSYNEQFF.

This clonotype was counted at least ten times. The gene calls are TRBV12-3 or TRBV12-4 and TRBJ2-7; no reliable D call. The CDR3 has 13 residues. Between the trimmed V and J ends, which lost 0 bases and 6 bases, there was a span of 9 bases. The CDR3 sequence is CASSLAVGREQYF. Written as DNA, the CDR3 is TGTGCCAGCAGTTTAGCGGTGGGTCGCGAGCAGTACTTC.

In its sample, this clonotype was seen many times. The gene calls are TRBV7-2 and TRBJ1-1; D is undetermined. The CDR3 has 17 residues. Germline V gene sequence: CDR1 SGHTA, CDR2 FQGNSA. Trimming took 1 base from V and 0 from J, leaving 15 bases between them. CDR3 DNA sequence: TGTGCCAGCAGCTTAGGCACCCTGTGGATGATGAACACTGAAGCTTTCTTT. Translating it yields CASSLGTLWMMNTEAFF.

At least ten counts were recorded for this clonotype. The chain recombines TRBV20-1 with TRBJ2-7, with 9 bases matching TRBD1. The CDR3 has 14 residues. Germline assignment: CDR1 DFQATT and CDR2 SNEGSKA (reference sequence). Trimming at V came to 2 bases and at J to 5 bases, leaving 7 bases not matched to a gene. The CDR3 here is CSARRGDRVHEQYF. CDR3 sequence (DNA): TGCAGTGCTAGAAGGGGGGACAGGGTCCACGAGCAGTACTTC.

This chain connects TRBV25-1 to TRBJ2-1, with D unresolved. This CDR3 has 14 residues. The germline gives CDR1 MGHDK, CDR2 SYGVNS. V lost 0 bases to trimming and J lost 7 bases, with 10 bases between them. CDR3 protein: CASSEYRRSNEQFF. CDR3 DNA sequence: TGTGCCAGCAGTGAATATAGAAGGTCTAATGAGCAGTTCTTC.

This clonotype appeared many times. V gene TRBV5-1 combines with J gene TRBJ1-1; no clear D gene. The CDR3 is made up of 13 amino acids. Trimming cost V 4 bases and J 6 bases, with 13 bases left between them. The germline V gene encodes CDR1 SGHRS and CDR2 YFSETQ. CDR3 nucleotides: TGCGCCAGCAGCCCACTTGACGGAGCTGAAGCTTTCTTT. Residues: CASSPLDGAEAFF.

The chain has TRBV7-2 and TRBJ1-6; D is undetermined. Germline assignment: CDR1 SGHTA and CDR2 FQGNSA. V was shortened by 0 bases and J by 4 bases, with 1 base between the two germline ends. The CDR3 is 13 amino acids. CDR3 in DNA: TGTGCCAGCAGCTTAGCTTATAATTCACCCCTCCACTTT. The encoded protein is CASSLAYNSPLHF.

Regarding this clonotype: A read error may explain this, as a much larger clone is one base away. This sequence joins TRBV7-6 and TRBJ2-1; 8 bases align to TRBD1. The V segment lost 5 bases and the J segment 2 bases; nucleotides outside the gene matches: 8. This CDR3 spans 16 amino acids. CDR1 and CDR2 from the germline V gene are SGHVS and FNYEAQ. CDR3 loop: CASSASGQGTYNEQFF. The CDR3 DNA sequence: TGTGCCAGCAGCGCGTCCGGACAGGGTACCTACAATGAGCAGTTCTTC.

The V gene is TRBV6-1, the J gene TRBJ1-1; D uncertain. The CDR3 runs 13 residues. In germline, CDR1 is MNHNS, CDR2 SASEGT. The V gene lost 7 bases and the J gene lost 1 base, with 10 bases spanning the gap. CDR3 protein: CASIVRSNTEAFF. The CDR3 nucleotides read TGTGCCAGCATAGTACGGTCGAACACTGAAGCTTTCTTT.